This TCR beta chain was captured by sequencing in a study of T-cell reconstitution after alpha-beta-depleted transplantation in children. General observations from the study: It was surviving recipient T cells and thymic progenitors that gave some patients high TCRbeta diversity at day 60. In patients about two months after transplant, alpha-beta T cells reportedly arose from several hundred expanded graft clones.

There are 18 residues in the CDR3. Per germline, CDR1 KGHSH and CDR2 LQKENI. V shed 0 bases, J shed 5 bases, and the junction held 9 bases outside the gene matches. Unique molecular identifiers were used to barcode this TCRbeta library. TCRdb re-called the PCR reads through MiXCR, storing one row per CDR3 protein. The sample has 70,000 to 95,000 distinct CDR3 sequences, 15% to 19% seen once; the top ten hold around a fifth. This clonotype was picked up a small number of times. Its target is unknown. The material was PBMCs, mostly from graft donor cells, obtained 180 days after TCRalphabeta/CD19-depleted stem cell transplant. The TCR sequence derives from a male patient between 2 and 10 years old who had a stem cell transplant for acute lymphoblastic leukemia, so the T cells may come from the graft donor. This chain joins TRBV18 and TRBJ2-3; 12 bases agree with TRBD2. In DNA, the CDR3 is TGTGCCAGCTCACCACCGCTGCTAGCGGGGGGGCGTAAAGATACGCAGTATTTT. It is translated as CASSPPLLAGGRKDTQYF.